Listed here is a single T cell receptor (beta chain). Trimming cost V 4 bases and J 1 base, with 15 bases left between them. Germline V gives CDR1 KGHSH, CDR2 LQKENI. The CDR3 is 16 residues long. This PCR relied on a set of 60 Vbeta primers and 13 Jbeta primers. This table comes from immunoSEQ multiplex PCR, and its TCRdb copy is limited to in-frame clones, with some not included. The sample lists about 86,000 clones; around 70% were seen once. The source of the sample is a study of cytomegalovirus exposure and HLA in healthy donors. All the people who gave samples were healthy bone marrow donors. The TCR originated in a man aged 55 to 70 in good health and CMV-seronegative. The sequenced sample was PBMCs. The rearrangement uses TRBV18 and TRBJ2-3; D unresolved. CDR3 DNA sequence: TGTGCCAGCTCACTTAAAAGCCCCCTTGGCACAGATACGCAGTATTTT. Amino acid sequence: CASSLKSPLGTDTQYF.